These 18 T cell receptor beta chains were all obtained from the same sample, sequenced in a study of blood T cell repertoires in COVID-19. Generated by immunoSEQ multiplex PCR, the TCRdb table keeps only in-frame clones and is missing some. The profile shows some 200,000 clones, 82% of them singletons. What was sequenced was peripheral blood. These TCRs come from a woman aged 70-85 years with COVID-19, enrolled during active disease.

The chain is built from TRBV5-6 and TRBJ2-7, with 11 bases lining up with TRBD2. Unmatched junction bases numbered 9, after V lost 4 bases and J lost 0 bases. Germline values: CDR1 SGHDT, CDR2 YYEEEE. The CDR3 is 17 amino acids. In DNA, the CDR3 is TGTGCCAGCAGCGTCGGGACTAGCGGTACCTTCTCCTACGAGCAGTACTTC. This gives the protein CASSVGTSGTFSYEQYF.

The V call is TRBV28, the J call TRBJ1-1; 9 positions match TRBD1. V was pared by 5 bases and J by 9 bases, with 16 bases of the junction left unmatched. Germline CDR1 reads MDHEN; CDR2 reads SYDVKM. This CDR3 is built from 16 residues. CDR3 protein: CASSLPGQGRPLQAFF. The CDR3 DNA follows: TGTGCCAGCAGTCTGCCGGGACAGGGTCGCCCCCTACAAGCTTTCTTT.

The chain joins TRBV19 to TRBJ2-1; a weak D match, TRBD1 (6 bases). The CDR3 consists of 17 residues. The ends were cut back, 10 bases at V and 0 bases at J, with 22 bases in the middle. Germline V lookup: CDR1 LNHDA, CDR2 SQIVND (reference sequence). CDR3 loop: CATRGGVGASSYNEQFF. CDR3 DNA: TGTGCCACCCGAGGGGGAGTCGGGGCCAGCTCCTACAATGAGCAGTTCTTC.

The chain is built from TRBV3-1 (or the pseudogene TRBV3-2) and TRBJ2-6, with 7 nucleotides matching TRBD1. J gave up 3 bases and V 4 bases, and 12 bases lay outside the gene matches. Germline V gene sequence: CDR1 LGHDT, CDR2 YNNKEL (reference sequence). CDR3 size: 18 residues. The CDR3: CASSPWDSVPIGANVLTF. The CDR3 nucleotides read TGTGCCAGCAGCCCTTGGGACAGTGTTCCAATTGGGGCCAACGTCCTGACTTTC.

The J gene is TRBJ2-3, the V gene TRBV5-8; 8 nucleotides agree with TRBD1. Germline loops: CDR1 SGHTS, CDR2 YDEGEE. This CDR3 has 17 amino acids. V lost 5 bases and J lost 4; bases outside the gene matches: 15. The CDR3 DNA reads TGTGCCAGCAGTTCTGGTGCCGCAGGGGGCGCCTCAGATACGCAGTATTTT. Amino acid sequence: CASSSGAAGGASDTQYF.

This clone came up a few times. J is TRBJ1-6 and V is TRBV5-8, with a weak D call TRBD1 (5 bases). This CDR3 spans 14 amino acids. Trimming took 5 bases from V and 7 from J, leaving 13 bases between them. Germline loops: CDR1 SGHTS, CDR2 YDEGEE. Here the CDR3 reads CASSRGLGNSPLHF. CDR3 nucleotide sequence: TGTGCCAGCAGTAGGGGTTTGGGGAATTCACCCCTCCACTTT.

The CDR3 region is CASSYSGRPLYGYTF. CDR3 nucleotides: TGTGCCAGCAGTTACTCCGGCAGGCCTCTCTATGGCTACACCTTC. The chain combines TRBV6-2 or TRBV6-3 with TRBJ1-2; D uncertain. The V gene's germline CDR1 is MNHEY and CDR2 SVGEGT. The CDR3 runs to 15 residues. V lost 0 bases, J lost 4 bases, and 12 bases lay in between.

This chain uses TRBV24-1 with TRBJ1-6, with a tentative D call TRBD1 (6 bases). V was shortened by 3 bases and J by 5 bases, with 10 bases between the two germline ends. The CDR3 consists of 15 residues. The germline V gene has CDR1 KGHDR and CDR2 SFDVKD. CDR3 in DNA: TGTGCCACCAGTGATAAGGACAGCAATAATTCACCCCTCCACTTT. Its translation: CATSDKDSNNSPLHF.

The J gene is TRBJ1-5, the V gene TRBV30, with a tentative D call TRBD1 (5 bases). There are 14 residues in the CDR3. Trimming took 1 base from V and 0 from J, leaving 7 bases between them. Germline CDR1 and CDR2: GTSNPN and SVGIG (reference sequence). In DNA, the CDR3 is TGTGCCTGGAGTGAGGGGTATAGCAATCAGCCCCAGCATTTT. Its protein is CAWSEGYSNQPQHF. Using reference TRBV30 and TRBJ1-5 for the parts outside the CDR3, the full variable domain is SQTIHQWPATLVQPVGSPLSLECTVEGTSNPNLYWYRQAAGRGLQLLFYSVGIGQISSEVPQNLSASRPQDRQFILSSKKLLLSDSGFYLCAWSEGYSNQPQHFGDGTRLSIL.

The chain joins TRBV5-1 to TRBJ1-2, with D maybe TRBD1 (5 bases). Germline CDR1 reads SGHRS; CDR2 reads YFSETQ. V lost 0 bases, J lost 4 bases, and 13 bases lay in between. The CDR3 is 15 amino acids. CDR3 DNA: TGCGCCAGCAGCTTGGGAGGGACTTCTTCCTATGGCTACACCTTC. Its translation is CASSLGGTSSYGYTF. Combining the CDR3 with reference TRBV5-1 and TRBJ1-2 gives the whole variable domain KAGVTQTPRYLIKTRGQQVTLSCSPISGHRSVSWYQQTPGQGLQFLFEYFSETQRNKGNFPGRFSGRQFSNSRSEMNVSTLELGDSALYLCASSLGGTSSYGYTFGSGTRLTVV.

The CDR3 here is CAWSKDRASGNTIYF. The CDR3 region has the DNA TGTGCCTGGAGCAAAGACAGAGCCTCTGGAAACACCATATATTTT. The rearrangement joins TRBV30 to TRBJ1-3; D perhaps matches TRBD1 (5 bases). CDR3 length equals 15 residues. Germline V gives CDR1 GTSNPN, CDR2 SVGIG (reference sequence). V shed 3 bases and J shed 0 bases, with 12 bases lying between them.

With regard to this clone: The sample holds other DNA sequences that translate to the same CDR3. The chain recombines TRBV10-1 with TRBJ2-7; 10 positions match TRBD2. This CDR3 spans 14 amino acids. V was pared by 4 bases and J by 5 bases, with 5 bases of the junction left unmatched. Germline V gene lookup returns CDR1 WNHNN and CDR2 SYGVQD (reference sequence). The CDR3 DNA follows: TGCGCCAGCAGTGCTAGCGGGAGTGCTCACGAGCAGTACTTC. Protein: CASSASGSAHEQYF.

The chain recombines TRBV15 with TRBJ1-5; D call uncertain. The CDR3 is 14 residues long. Trimming shortened V by 0 bases and J by 7 bases, and 10 bases separated the two germline ends. Per germline, CDR1 LNHNV and CDR2 YYDKDF (reference sequence). CDR3 sequence: CATSRDRSGQPQHF. The CDR3 DNA reads as TGTGCCACCAGCAGAGATCGCTCAGGCCAGCCCCAGCATTTT. The full variable domain, completed using reference TRBV15 and TRBJ1-5, is DAMVIQNPRYQVTQFGKPVTLSCSQTLNHNVMYWYQQKSSQAPKLLFHYYDKDFNNEADTPDNFQSRRPNTSFCFLDIRSPGLGDTAMYLCATSRDRSGQPQHFGDGTRLSIL.

The V gene is TRBV18, the J gene TRBJ1-1; 9 nucleotides align to TRBD1. The CDR3 is 13 amino acids. The germline gives CDR1 KGHSH, CDR2 LQKENI. With V trimmed by 6 bases and J by 1 base, 0 bases remained unmatched. The CDR3 loop is CASSGQGNTEAFF. CDR3 nucleotide sequence: TGTGCCAGCTCGGGACAGGGGAACACTGAAGCTTTCTTT.

This clone was detected only once. This sequence joins TRBV28 and TRBJ2-3; perhaps TRBD2 as D (6 bases). The V gene's germline CDR1 is MDHEN and CDR2 SYDVKM. This CDR3 spans 14 amino acids. V was cut by 6 bases and J by 2 bases, with 12 bases left in between. The CDR3 coding sequence is TGTGCCAGCAGCCCCCCGGGGGTCACAGATACGCAGTATTTT. Amino acids: CASSPPGVTDTQYF.

The chain links TRBV6-5 to TRBJ2-4; TRBD1 agrees at 11 bases. Germline assignment: CDR1 MNHEY and CDR2 SVGAGI. The length of the CDR3 is 14 residues. V was pared by 5 bases and J by 7 bases, with 4 bases of the junction left unmatched. The DNA of the CDR3 is TGTGCCAGCAGTCGGGACAGGGGGGTGAACATTCAGTACTTC. Translated: CASSRDRGVNIQYF.

The chain is built from TRBV18 and TRBJ1-1, with D maybe TRBD1 (5 bases). The CDR3 spans 14 residues. CDR1 KGHSH and CDR2 LQKENI come from the germline V gene. Trimming removed 3 bases from V and 4 bases from J, with 12 bases in between. CDR3 region: CASSPGGQGTEAFF. CDR3 sequence (DNA): TGTGCCAGCTCACCGGGCGGCCAGGGCACTGAAGCTTTCTTT. The full variable domain, in which reference TRBV18 and TRBJ1-1 provide the parts outside the CDR3, is NAGVMQNPRHLVRRRGQEARLRCSPMKGHSHVYWYRQLPEEGLKFMVYLQKENIIDESGMPKERFSAEFPKEGPSILRIQQVVRGDSAAYFCASSPGGQGTEAFFGQGTRLTVV.

The chain joins TRBV7-3 to TRBJ1-1, with D perhaps TRBD1 (6 bases). The CDR3 consists of 13 residues. Germline-derived CDR1 and CDR2 are SGHTA and FQGTGA. The V and J ends lost 4 bases and 4 bases respectively, with 10 bases between them. CDR3 residues: CASSSGGGTEAFF. As DNA, the CDR3 is TGTGCCAGCAGCTCGGGAGGGGGCACTGAAGCTTTCTTT.